This is a list of T cell receptor beta chains from one sample in a study of blood T cell repertoires in COVID-19. TCRdb keeps only in-frame clones here, not all; method: immunoSEQ multiplex PCR. The profile shows more than 200,000 clones, 84% of them singletons. Sequencing was done on a sample of peripheral blood. The receptors here all came from a woman older than 75 with COVID-19, enrolled during active disease. The conserved cysteine and the conserved F or W are not part of the CDR3 here. Fields, in order: CDR3 protein, J gene, D gene, clone size, V gene. A D gene is named only where the DNA matches it firmly. The size field is filled for only some rows; it gives once, few, many or a size class.

AAESLGRATEAF	TRBJ1-1	-	-	TRBV28
ASSFVSTGEAF	TRBJ1-1	-	few	TRBV7-9
ASRLQGVGNTIY	TRBJ1-3	TRBD1	-	TRBV2
ATQGLGGNTIY	TRBJ1-3	-	-	TRBV24-1
ASSRQGALAKNIQY	TRBJ2-4	TRBD1	-	TRBV28
ATIIRGTGRTDTQY	TRBJ2-3	TRBD1	-	TRBV24-1
ASSGQGRTDTQY	TRBJ2-3	TRBD1	-	TRBV7-8
SIPGANNYGYT	TRBJ1-2	-	-	TRBV29-1
ASSYSTYEQY	TRBJ2-7	-	-	TRBV6-2/TRBV6-3
ASSSLGGGKNIQY	TRBJ2-4	-	few	TRBV28
ASSSTVNTEAF	TRBJ1-1	-	-	TRBV19
ASSSSTGTGNTIY	TRBJ1-3	-	-	TRBV27
ASSLSGGMRNGYT	TRBJ1-2	-	-	TRBV3-1/TRBV3-2
ASSPRLAVHNEQF	TRBJ2-1	TRBD2	-	TRBV27
ASSPTVLNTEAF	TRBJ1-1	-	-	TRBV18
ASSNFDGSYEQY	TRBJ2-7	-	-	TRBV7-2
ASSETGGGAGANVLT	TRBJ2-6	TRBD1	-	TRBV9
ASSLWSSGGSTDTQY	TRBJ2-3	TRBD2	-	TRBV5-1
AISDQTSGGGVGEQF	TRBJ2-1	TRBD2	-	TRBV10-3
ASSPGTGGPSSGNTIY	TRBJ1-3	TRBD1	once	TRBV3-1/TRBV3-2
ASSPGTGPSTDTQY	TRBJ2-3	TRBD1	-	TRBV5-1
ASTPDRGHNEQF	TRBJ2-1	TRBD1	-	TRBV6-5
ASSTWGGSNQPQH	TRBJ1-5	-	-	TRBV5-6
ASTYPTGTEANYGYT	TRBJ1-2	TRBD1	few	TRBV28
ASGQGTDTQY	TRBJ2-3	TRBD1	-	TRBV7-9
ASLTGGGYGYT	TRBJ1-2	TRBD1	-	TRBV2
ASSPPGRGSYEQY	TRBJ2-7	-	few	TRBV18
ASTGGARGNQPQH	TRBJ1-5	-	-	TRBV28
ATSEPGGSYNEQF	TRBJ2-1	-	-	TRBV24-1
ASSQPDQGQTNYGYT	TRBJ1-2	TRBD1	-	TRBV4-2
ASSIRQVKAF	TRBJ1-1	-	-	TRBV28
ATSDPDRGTEAF	TRBJ1-1	TRBD1	-	TRBV24-1
ASQQGQGAISTEAF	TRBJ1-1	TRBD1	-	TRBV7-9
ASRDRAANTEAF	TRBJ1-1	TRBD1	-	TRBV6-5
ASSLTGGGGYT	TRBJ1-2	TRBD1	-	TRBV28
ASSDSSYRGQGTEAF	TRBJ1-1	TRBD1	-	TRBV6-4
ASETAMNTEAF	TRBJ1-1	-	once	TRBV2
ASSLTGWRETQY	TRBJ2-5	-	once	TRBV5-5
AWSQPAGIAETQY	TRBJ2-5	TRBD2	-	TRBV30
ASSWGQPPRGLPQH	TRBJ1-5	TRBD1	once	TRBV6-2/TRBV6-3
ASSDRGFSGANVLT	TRBJ2-6	-	-	TRBV6-4
ASSPAVWGLRVKLF	TRBJ1-4	-	-	TRBV9